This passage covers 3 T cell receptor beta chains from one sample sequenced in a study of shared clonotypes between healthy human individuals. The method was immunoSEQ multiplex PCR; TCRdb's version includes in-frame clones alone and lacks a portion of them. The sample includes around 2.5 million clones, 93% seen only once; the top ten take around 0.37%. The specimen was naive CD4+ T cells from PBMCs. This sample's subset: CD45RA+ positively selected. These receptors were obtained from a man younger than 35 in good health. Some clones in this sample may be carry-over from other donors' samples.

CDR3: CASSSRGDGEDTQYF. The CDR3 bases are TGTGCCAGCAGTTCCCGCGGGGACGGAGAGGATACGCAGTATTTT. The chain couples TRBV6-5 to TRBJ2-3, with a possible D match to TRBD2 (6 bases). Trimming stripped 4 bases from V and 6 bases from J, with 17 bases between. The CDR3 consists of 15 residues. Germline-derived CDR1 and CDR2 are MNHEY and SVGAGI.

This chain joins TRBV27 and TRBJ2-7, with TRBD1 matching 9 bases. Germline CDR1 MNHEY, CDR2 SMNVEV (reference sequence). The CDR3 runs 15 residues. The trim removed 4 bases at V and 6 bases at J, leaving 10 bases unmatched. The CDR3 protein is CASSSPGQGLGEQYF. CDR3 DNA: TGTGCCAGCAGTTCACCTGGACAGGGGTTGGGCGAGCAGTACTTC.

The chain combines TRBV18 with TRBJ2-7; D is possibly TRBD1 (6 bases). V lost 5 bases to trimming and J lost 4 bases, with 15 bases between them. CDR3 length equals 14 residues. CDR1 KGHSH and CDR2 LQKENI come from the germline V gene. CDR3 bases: TGTGCCAGCTCAACGATACAGGGTCTGTACGAGCAGTACTTC. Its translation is CASSTIQGLYEQYF.